Below, 9 T cell receptor beta chains from the same sample are listed, as sequenced in a study of T-cell reconstitution after alpha-beta-depleted transplantation in children. Preparation of the TCRbeta library used unique molecular identifiers. Using its own MiXCR run on the PCR reads, TCRdb lists one record per CDR3 protein. The table has hundreds of thousands of distinct CDR3 sequences, roughly 18% seen once. Here the sequenced sample was PBMCs, mostly from graft donor cells, taken 360 days after TCRalphabeta/CD19-depleted stem cell transplant. Every receptor here comes from a male patient aged 2-15 years who had a stem cell transplant for acute lymphoblastic leukemia, so the T cells may come from the graft donor.

The V gene is TRBV7-8, the J gene TRBJ2-7, with TRBD1 matching 10 bases. The J segment lost 5 bases and the V segment lost 5 bases, leaving 6 bases of the junction unmatched. The CDR3 spans 14 residues. Germline V gene data show CDR1 as SGHVS and CDR2 as FQNEAQ. The CDR3 sequence is CASSQRGTGDEQYF. Written as DNA, the CDR3 is TGTGCCAGCAGCCAAAGGGGGACAGGGGACGAGCAGTACTTC.

The rearrangement joins TRBV28 to TRBJ2-1, with D maybe TRBD1 (6 bases). The CDR3 is 16 amino acids. Trimming shortened V by 4 bases and J by 0 bases, and 13 bases separated the two germline ends. CDR1 is MDHEN, CDR2 SYDVKM, per germline. The CDR3 spells CASSSGALSSYNEQFF. The CDR3 nucleotides read TGTGCCAGCAGTTCAGGGGCCCTCAGCTCCTACAATGAGCAGTTCTTC. Full variable domain (rest looked up from reference TRBV28 and TRBJ2-1): DVKVTQSSRYLVKRTGEKVFLECVQDMDHENMFWYRQDPGLGLRLIYFSYDVKMKEKGDIPEGYSVSREKKERFSLILESASTNQTSMYLCASSSGALSSYNEQFFGPGTRLTVL.

This clonotype has a count of ten or more. V and J are TRBV12-3 or TRBV12-4 and TRBJ1-6; weak D call: TRBD1 (5 bases). The CDR3 loop spans 15 amino acids. V lost 6 bases, J lost 4 bases, and 13 bases lay in between. CDR3 nucleotide sequence: TGTGCCAGCAGGGCGGGGGGGTGGTATAATTCACCCCTCCACTTT. It codes for CASRAGGWYNSPLHF.

The table lists this clonotype with a few counts. The rearrangement uses TRBV2 and TRBJ2-7; D not resolved. Trimming removed 9 bases at V and 1 base at J, with 16 bases between. This CDR3 has 14 amino acids. Germline lookup yields CDR1 SNHLY and CDR2 FYNNEI. For the CDR3, the DNA is TGTGCCAGTCCTCCGGACGTAACGTCCTACGAGCAGTACTTC. It specifies CASPPDVTSYEQYF.

In its sample, this clonotype was seen a few times. The V gene is TRBV5-1, the J gene TRBJ2-2; 7 bases line up with TRBD2. The CDR3 spans 16 residues. The ends lost 0 bases at V and 1 base at J; junction bases unmatched: 3. Germline V gene data show CDR1 as SGHRS and CDR2 as YFSETQ. The CDR3, as DNA: TGCGCCAGCAGCTTGGTAGTAGCGGGGAACACCGGGGAGCTGTTTTTT. It codes for CASSLVVAGNTGELFF.

The chain carries TRBV5-5 and TRBJ1-4; D unresolved. Between the trimmed V and J ends, which lost 0 bases and 11 bases, there was a span of 26 bases. CDR3 length: 18 amino acids. Germline values: CDR1 SGHKS, CDR2 YYEKEE (reference sequence). CDR3 region: CASSLAPLLGPNFGKLFF. CDR3 sequence (DNA): TGTGCCAGCAGCTTGGCCCCTTTGCTAGGGCCCAACTTTGGGAAACTGTTTTTT.

This clonotype has a handful of counts. The V and J genes are TRBV7-6 and TRBJ1-4, with 7 bases lining up with TRBD1. Per the germline V gene, CDR1 is SGHVS and CDR2 is FNYEAQ. Trimming took 1 base from V and 6 from J; bases not matched to a gene: 11. The CDR3 loop spans 17 amino acids. As DNA, the CDR3 is TGTGCCAGCAGCTTAGTCCCCTGGACAGGTGGCGATGAAAAACTGTTTTTT. The encoded protein is CASSLVPWTGGDEKLFF.

The chain has TRBV10-3 and TRBJ2-5; D unclear. Germline V CDR1 and CDR2: ENHRY, SYGVKD. The CDR3 has 14 amino acids. Deletions cut 3 bases from V and 2 bases from J, with 10 bases between. This chain's CDR3 is CAISERAKQETQYF. The CDR3 DNA reads TGTGCCATCAGTGAACGGGCCAAACAAGAGACCCAGTACTTC.

This clonotype was seen more than once but under ten times. J is TRBJ2-1 and V is TRBV27; 9 bases match TRBD2. The germline CDR1 and CDR2 sequences are MNHEY and SMNVEV (reference sequence). The CDR3 is 16 amino acids. Trimming took 3 bases from V and 6 from J; bases not matched to a gene: 9. CDR3 DNA: TGTGCCAGCAGTTTCAAGAACGGACTAGCGCGCAATGAGCAGTTCTTC. Translating it yields CASSFKNGLARNEQFF.